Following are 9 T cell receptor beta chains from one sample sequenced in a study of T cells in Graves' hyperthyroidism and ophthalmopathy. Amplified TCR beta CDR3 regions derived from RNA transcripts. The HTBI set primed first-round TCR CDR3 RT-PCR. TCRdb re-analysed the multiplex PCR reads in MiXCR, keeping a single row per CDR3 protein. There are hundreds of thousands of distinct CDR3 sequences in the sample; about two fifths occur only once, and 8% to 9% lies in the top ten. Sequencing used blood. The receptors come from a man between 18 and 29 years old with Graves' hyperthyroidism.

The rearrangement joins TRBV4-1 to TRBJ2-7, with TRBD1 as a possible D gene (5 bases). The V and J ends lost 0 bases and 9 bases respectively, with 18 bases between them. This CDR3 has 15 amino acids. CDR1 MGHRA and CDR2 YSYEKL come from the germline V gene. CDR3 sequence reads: CASSQEGAGIGAQYF. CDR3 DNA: TGCGCCAGCAGCCAAGAAGGGGCAGGGATTGGAGCGCAGTACTTC.

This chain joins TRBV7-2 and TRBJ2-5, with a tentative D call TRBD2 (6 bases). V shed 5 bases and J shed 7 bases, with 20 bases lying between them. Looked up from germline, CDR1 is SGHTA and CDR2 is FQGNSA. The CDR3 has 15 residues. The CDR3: CASSQEGDSSGTQYF. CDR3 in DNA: TGTGCCAGCAGCCAAGAAGGGGACTCCTCAGGGACCCAGTACTTC.

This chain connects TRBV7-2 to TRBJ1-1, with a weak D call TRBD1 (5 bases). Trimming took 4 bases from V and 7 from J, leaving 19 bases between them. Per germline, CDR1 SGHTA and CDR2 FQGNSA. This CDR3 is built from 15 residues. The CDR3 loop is CASSYRGRIPDEAFF. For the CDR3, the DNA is TGTGCCAGCAGCTACCGGGGACGGATACCCGATGAAGCTTTCTTT.

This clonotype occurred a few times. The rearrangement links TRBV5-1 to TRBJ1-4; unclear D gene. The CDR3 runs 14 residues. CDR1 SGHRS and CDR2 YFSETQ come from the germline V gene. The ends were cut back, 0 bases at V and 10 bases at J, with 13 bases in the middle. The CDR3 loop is CASSLVTREGKLFF. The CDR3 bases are TGCGCCAGCAGCTTGGTAACTCGAGAGGGAAAACTGTTTTTT.

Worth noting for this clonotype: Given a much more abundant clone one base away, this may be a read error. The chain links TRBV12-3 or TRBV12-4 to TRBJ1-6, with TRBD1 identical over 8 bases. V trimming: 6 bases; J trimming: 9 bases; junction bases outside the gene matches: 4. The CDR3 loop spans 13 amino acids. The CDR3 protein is CASRLGQGSPLHF. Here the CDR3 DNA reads TGTGCCAGCAGACTTGGACAGGGTTCACCCCTCCACTTT.

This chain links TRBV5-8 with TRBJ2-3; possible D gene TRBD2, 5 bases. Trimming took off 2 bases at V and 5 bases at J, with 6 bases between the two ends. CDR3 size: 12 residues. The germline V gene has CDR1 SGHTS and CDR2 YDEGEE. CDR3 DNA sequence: TGTGCCAGCAGCTTACGGGAAGATACGCAGTATTTT. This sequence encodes CASSLREDTQYF.

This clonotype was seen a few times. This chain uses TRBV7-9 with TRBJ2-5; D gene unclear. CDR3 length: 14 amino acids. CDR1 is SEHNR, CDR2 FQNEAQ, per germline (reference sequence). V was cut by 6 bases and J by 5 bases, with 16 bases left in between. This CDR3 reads CASSAGSSFETQYF. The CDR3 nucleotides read TGTGCCAGCAGTGCCGGGTCTTCCTTCGAGACCCAGTACTTC.

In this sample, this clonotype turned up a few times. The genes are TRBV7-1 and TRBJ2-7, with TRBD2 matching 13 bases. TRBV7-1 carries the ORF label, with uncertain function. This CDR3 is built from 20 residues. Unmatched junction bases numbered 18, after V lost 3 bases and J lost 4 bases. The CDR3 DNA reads TGTGCCAGCAGCTCGCCAACCGGGACAGGGGGGACTAGCGGGAAGTACGAGCAGTACTTC. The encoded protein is CASSSPTGTGGTSGKYEQYF.

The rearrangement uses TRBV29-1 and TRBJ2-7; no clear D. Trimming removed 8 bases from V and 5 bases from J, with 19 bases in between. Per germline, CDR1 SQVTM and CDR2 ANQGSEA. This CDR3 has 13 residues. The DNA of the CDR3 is TGCAGCAGTTCCCGAGTACTAAGGAACGAGCAGTACTTC. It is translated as CSSSRVLRNEQYF.